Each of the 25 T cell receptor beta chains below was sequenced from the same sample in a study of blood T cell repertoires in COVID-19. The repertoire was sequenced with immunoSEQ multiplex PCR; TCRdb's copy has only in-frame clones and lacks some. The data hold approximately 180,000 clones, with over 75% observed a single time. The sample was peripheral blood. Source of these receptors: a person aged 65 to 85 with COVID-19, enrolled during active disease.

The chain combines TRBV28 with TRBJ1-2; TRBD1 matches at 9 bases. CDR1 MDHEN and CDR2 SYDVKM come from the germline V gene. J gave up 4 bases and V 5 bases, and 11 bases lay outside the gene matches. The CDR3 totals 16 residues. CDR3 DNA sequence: TGTGCCAGCAGTGGATATGGGACAGGGTCCGGCTATGGCTACACCTTC. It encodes CASSGYGTGSGYGYTF.

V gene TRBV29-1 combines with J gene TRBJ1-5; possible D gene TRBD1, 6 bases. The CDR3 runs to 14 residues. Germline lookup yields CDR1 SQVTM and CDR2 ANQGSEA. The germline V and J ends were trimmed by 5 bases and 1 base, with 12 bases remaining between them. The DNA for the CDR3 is TGCAGCGTTTCACAGGGTGAGAGCAATCAGCCCCAGCATTTT. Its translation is CSVSQGESNQPQHF.

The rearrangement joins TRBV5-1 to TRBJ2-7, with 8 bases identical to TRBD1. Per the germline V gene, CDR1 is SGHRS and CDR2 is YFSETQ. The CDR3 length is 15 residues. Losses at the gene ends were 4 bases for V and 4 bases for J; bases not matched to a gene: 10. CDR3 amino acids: CASSPGQGWTYEQYF. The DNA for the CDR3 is TGCGCCAGCAGCCCCGGACAGGGATGGACTTACGAGCAGTACTTC.

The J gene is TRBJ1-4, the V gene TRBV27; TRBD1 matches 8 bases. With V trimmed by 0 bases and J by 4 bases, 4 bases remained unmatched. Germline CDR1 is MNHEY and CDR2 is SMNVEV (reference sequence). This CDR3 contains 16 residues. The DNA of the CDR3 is TGTGCCAGCAGTTTATCCAGGGGGCGACTTAATGAAAAACTGTTTTTT. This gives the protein CASSLSRGRLNEKLFF. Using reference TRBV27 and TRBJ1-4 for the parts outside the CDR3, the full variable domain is EAQVTQNPRYLITVTGKKLTVTCSQNMNHEYMSWYRQDPGLGLRQIYYSMNVEVTDKGDVPEGYKVSRKEKRNFPLILESPSPNQTSLYFCASSLSRGRLNEKLFFGSGTQLSVL.

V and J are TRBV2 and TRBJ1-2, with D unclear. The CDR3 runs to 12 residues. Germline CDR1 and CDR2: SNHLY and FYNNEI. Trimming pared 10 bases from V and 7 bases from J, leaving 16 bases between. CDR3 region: CATDEGAGGYTF. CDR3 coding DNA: TGTGCCACAGACGAGGGCGCCGGTGGCTACACCTTC.

The CDR3 DNA is TGTGCCAGCAGTTTTCGTGCTAGCGGGAACTACAATGAGCAGTTCTTC. This codes for CASSFRASGNYNEQFF. The chain has TRBV28 and TRBJ2-1; 9 positions agree with TRBD2. CDR1 MDHEN and CDR2 SYDVKM come from the germline V gene. V lost 3 bases to trimming and J lost 3 bases; unmatched junction nucleotides: 6. This CDR3 spans 16 amino acids.

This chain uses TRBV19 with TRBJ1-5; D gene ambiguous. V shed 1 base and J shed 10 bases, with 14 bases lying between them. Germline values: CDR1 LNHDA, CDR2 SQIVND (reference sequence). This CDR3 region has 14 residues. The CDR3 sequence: CASSIVAGKDPQHF. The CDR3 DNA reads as TGTGCCAGTAGTATAGTTGCGGGGAAGGATCCCCAGCATTTT.

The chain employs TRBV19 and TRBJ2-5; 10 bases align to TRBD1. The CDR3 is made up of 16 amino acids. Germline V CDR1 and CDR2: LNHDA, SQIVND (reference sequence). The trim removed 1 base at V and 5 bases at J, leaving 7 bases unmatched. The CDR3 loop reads CASSIGGTGAWETQYF. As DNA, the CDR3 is TGTGCCAGTAGTATAGGCGGGACAGGGGCCTGGGAGACCCAGTACTTC.

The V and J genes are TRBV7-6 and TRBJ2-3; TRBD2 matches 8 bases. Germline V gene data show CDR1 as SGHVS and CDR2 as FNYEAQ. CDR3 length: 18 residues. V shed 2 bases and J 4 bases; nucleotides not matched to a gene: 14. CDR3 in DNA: TGTGCCAGCAGCTTAAAGTGGAAAGACGGGGGGGCACCAGATACGCAGTATTTT. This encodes CASSLKWKDGGAPDTQYF.

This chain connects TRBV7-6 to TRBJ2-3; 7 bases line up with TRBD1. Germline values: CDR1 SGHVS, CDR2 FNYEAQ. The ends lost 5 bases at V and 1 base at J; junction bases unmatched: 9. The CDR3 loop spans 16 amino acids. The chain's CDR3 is CASSPAYRGRTDTQYF. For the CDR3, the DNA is TGTGCCAGCAGCCCCGCCTACAGGGGCCGCACAGATACGCAGTATTTT.

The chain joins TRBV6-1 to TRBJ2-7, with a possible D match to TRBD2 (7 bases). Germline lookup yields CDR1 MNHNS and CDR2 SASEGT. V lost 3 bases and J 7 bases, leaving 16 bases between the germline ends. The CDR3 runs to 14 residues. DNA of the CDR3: TGTGCCAGCAGTGAGATGGTGGGGGGGCTAGAGCAGTACTTC. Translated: CASSEMVGGLEQYF.

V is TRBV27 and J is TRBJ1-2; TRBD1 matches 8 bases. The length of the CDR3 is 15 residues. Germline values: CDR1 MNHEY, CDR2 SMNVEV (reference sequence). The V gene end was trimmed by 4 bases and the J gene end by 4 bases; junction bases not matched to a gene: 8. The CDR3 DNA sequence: TGTGCCAGCAGTTCGTCAGGGGGCGCTAGCTATGGCTACACCTTC. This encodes CASSSSGGASYGYTF.

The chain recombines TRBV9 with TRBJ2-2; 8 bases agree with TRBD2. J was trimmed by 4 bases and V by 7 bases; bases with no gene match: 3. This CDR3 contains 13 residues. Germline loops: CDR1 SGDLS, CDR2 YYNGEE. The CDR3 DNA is TGTGCCAGCGAACGGGGGGGCACCGGGGAGCTGTTTTTT. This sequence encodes CASERGGTGELFF.

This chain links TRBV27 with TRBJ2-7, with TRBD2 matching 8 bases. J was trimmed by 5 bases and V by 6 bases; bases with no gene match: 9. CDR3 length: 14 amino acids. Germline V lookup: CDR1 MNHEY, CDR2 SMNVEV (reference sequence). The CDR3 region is CASSRGLAGNEQYF. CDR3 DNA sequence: TGTGCCAGCAGCCGGGGCCTAGCGGGCAACGAGCAGTACTTC.

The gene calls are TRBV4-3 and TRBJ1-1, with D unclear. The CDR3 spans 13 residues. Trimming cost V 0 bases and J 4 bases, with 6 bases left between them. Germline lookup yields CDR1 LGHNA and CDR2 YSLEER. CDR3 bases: TGCGCCAGCAGCCAAGAGATGGCCACTGAAGCTTTCTTT. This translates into CASSQEMATEAFF.

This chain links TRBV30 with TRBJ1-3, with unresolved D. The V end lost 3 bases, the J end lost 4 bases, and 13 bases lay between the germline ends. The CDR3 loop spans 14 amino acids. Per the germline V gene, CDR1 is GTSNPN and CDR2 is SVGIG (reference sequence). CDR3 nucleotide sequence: TGTGCCTGGAGGGGGAGGTTTTCAGGAAACACCATATATTTT. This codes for CAWRGRFSGNTIYF. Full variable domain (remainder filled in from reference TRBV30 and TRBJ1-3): SQTIHQWPATLVQPVGSPLSLECTVEGTSNPNLYWYRQAAGRGLQLLFYSVGIGQISSEVPQNLSASRPQDRQFILSSKKLLLSDSGFYLCAWRGRFSGNTIYFGEGSWLTVV.

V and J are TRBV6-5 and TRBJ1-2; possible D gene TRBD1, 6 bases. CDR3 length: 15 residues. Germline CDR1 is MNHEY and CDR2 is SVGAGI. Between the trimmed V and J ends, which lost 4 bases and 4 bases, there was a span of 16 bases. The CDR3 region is CASSSPNTGIYGYTF. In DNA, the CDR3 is TGTGCCAGCAGTTCCCCGAACACAGGGATCTATGGCTACACCTTC.

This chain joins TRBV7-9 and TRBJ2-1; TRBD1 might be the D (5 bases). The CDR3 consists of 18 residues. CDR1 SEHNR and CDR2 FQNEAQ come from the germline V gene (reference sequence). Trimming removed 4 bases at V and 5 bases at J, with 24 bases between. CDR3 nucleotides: TGTGCCAGCAGCTCACCCGAAGACCAGGGTACGTCCCACAATGAGCAGTTCTTC. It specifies CASSSPEDQGTSHNEQFF.

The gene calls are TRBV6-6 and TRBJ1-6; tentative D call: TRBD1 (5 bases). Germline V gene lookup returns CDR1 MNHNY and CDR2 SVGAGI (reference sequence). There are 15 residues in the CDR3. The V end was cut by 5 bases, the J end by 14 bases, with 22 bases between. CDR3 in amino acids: CASSKQTLRVRALHF. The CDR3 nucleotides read TGTGCCAGCAGTAAGCAAACCCTCAGGGTACGGGCCCTCCACTTT.

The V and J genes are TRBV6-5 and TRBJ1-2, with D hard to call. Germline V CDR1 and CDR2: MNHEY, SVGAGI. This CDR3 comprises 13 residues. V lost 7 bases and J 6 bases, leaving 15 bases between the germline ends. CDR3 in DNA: TGTGCCAGCACCGAGGTAGGGAGGGATGGCTACACCTTC. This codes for CASTEVGRDGYTF.

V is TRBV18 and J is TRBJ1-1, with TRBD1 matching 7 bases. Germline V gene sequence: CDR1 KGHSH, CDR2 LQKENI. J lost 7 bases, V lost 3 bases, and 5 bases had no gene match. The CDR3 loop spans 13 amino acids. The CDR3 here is CASSPLGQVEAFF. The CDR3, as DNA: TGTGCCAGCTCACCTCTCGGACAGGTTGAAGCTTTCTTT.

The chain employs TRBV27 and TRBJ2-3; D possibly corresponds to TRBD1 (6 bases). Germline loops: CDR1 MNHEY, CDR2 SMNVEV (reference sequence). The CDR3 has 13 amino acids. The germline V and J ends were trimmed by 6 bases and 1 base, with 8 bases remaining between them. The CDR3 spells CASRNRGTDTQYF. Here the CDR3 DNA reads TGTGCCAGCAGGAACAGGGGCACAGATACGCAGTATTTT.

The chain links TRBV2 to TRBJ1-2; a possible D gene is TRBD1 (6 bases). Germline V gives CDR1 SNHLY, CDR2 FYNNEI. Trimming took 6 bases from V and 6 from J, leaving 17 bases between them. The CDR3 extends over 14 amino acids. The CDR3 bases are TGTGCCAGCAGGTCAACAGGGAGGGGCCATGGCTACACCTTC. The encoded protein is CASRSTGRGHGYTF.

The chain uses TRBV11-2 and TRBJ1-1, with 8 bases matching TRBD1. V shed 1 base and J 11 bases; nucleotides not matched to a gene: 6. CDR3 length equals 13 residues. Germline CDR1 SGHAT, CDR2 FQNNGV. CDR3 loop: CASSLGTGGLAFF. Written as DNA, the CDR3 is TGTGCCAGCAGCTTAGGAACAGGGGGGTTGGCTTTCTTT.

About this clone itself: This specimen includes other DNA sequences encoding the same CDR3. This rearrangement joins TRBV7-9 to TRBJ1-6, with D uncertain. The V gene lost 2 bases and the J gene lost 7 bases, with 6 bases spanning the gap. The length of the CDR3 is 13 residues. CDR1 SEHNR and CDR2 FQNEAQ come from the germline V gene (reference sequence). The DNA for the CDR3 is TGTGCCAGCAGCTTAACAGTAAATTCACCCCTCCACTTT. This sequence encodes CASSLTVNSPLHF.